This TCR beta chain was recovered during a study of T cells after yellow fever vaccination. The germline V gene has CDR1 ENHRY and CDR2 SYGVKD. Trimming pared 4 bases from V and 6 bases from J, leaving 10 bases between. The CDR3 loop spans 13 amino acids. This clonotype appeared a few times. Via MiXCR, TCRdb re-called the 5' RACE reads, giving one row per CDR3 protein. This sample has around 310,000 distinct CDR3 sequences, with 3% to 4.5% found just once. Here the sequenced sample was PBMCs, taken on the day of the yellow fever booster vaccination. The chain is built from TRBV10-3 and TRBJ2-1, with D perhaps TRBD2 (5 bases). The origin of this receptor is a man between 18 and 29 years old who received the YFV17D yellow fever vaccine. This CDR3 is CAISGGHVNEQFF. DNA of the CDR3: TGTGCCATCAGTGGAGGGCACGTCAATGAGCAGTTCTTC.